The 26 T cell receptor beta chains presented below share a single source sample, sequenced in a study of CD8 T cells in Susac syndrome. The RNA, about 0.45 to 1 ug, was put through reverse transcription using random hexamers. TCRdb re-called the immunoSEQ multiplex PCR reads through MiXCR, storing one row per CDR3 protein. The sample lists some 170,000 distinct CDR3 sequences; about 95% were seen once. The material sequenced was CD4+ T cells from PBMCs. The receptors were sampled from a human donor in good health.

The CDR3 here is CASSVGPLGETQYF. The DNA of the CDR3 is TGTGCCAGCAGCGTAGGGCCCCTAGGGGAGACCCAGTACTTC. This chain uses TRBV9 with TRBJ2-5; D is unresolved. The CDR3 totals 14 residues. Germline CDR1 SGDLS, CDR2 YYNGEE. Trimming cost V 0 bases and J 5 bases, with 11 bases left between them.

This chain connects TRBV24-1 to TRBJ2-7; 8 nucleotides match TRBD2. The CDR3 has 13 amino acids. With 7 bases clipped from V and 3 bases from J, the junction kept 4 bases outside the gene matches. Germline values: CDR1 KGHDR, CDR2 SFDVKD. In nucleotides, the CDR3 is TGTGCCACCAGCTCGGGAGGGCTCTACGAGCAGTACTTC. Translating gives CATSSGGLYEQYF.

This chain connects TRBV15 to TRBJ1-2; D not resolved. The CDR3 sequence is 13 residues long. Germline values: CDR1 LNHNV, CDR2 YYDKDF (reference sequence). V was cut by 0 bases and J by 8 bases, with 10 bases left in between. CDR3 protein: CATSREGFDGYTF. The CDR3 DNA reads TGTGCCACCAGCAGAGAAGGATTCGACGGCTACACCTTC.

The V gene is TRBV30, the J gene TRBJ1-3, with a tentative D call TRBD1 (5 bases). Germline CDR1 and CDR2: GTSNPN and SVGIG (reference sequence). The CDR3 has 12 residues. Trimming removed 4 bases at V and 1 base at J, with 5 bases between. The CDR3 DNA is TGTGCCTGGAAGGGGTCTGGAAACACCATATATTTT. Its protein is CAWKGSGNTIYF.

The chain joins TRBV4-2 to TRBJ2-7; no clear D. Looked up from germline, CDR1 is LGHNA and CDR2 is YNFKEQ. Trimming pared 2 bases from V and 7 bases from J, leaving 12 bases between. There are 13 residues in the CDR3. This CDR3 reads CASSQSVLQEQYF. DNA for the CDR3: TGTGCCAGCAGCCAATCGGTACTCCAAGAGCAGTACTTC.

Written as DNA, the CDR3 is TGCAGTGCTAGAGTACCTAGCGGGAGTGAGCAGTTCTTC. Translated: CSARVPSGSEQFF. The J gene is TRBJ2-1, the V gene TRBV20-1; 10 nucleotides line up with TRBD2. Per germline, CDR1 DFQATT and CDR2 SNEGSKA (reference sequence). Trimming cost V 1 base and J 9 bases; bases outside gene matches: 3. The CDR3 length is 13 residues.

V and J are TRBV29-1 and TRBJ2-7; no clear D. Per the germline V gene, CDR1 is SQVTM and CDR2 is ANQGSEA. Trimming took 3 bases from V and 3 from J, leaving 9 bases between them. The CDR3 consists of 12 residues. CDR3 loop: CSVEVAGYEQYF. DNA for the CDR3: TGCAGCGTTGAGGTAGCAGGCTACGAGCAGTACTTC.

This rearrangement joins TRBV6-1 to TRBJ2-3, with TRBD2 matching over 9 bases. The germline V gene has CDR1 MNHNS and CDR2 SASEGT. This CDR3 has 14 residues. After removal of 7 bases from V and 2 bases from J, the junction contained 4 bases not matched to a gene. The CDR3 protein is CASKAGGDTDTQYF. The CDR3 DNA reads as TGTGCCAGCAAGGCGGGAGGGGACACAGATACGCAGTATTTT.

V and J are TRBV5-6 and TRBJ1-2; D not certain. V was clipped by 1 base and J by 6 bases, with 13 bases between them. The CDR3 runs to 14 residues. From germline, CDR1 is SGHDT and CDR2 YYEEEE. The CDR3 region is CASSLSWIPNGYTF. DNA of the CDR3: TGTGCCAGCAGCTTGTCGTGGATACCTAATGGCTACACCTTC.

The chain recombines TRBV24-1 with TRBJ1-5; tentative D call: TRBD1 (5 bases). The germline CDR1 and CDR2 sequences are KGHDR and SFDVKD. Trimming took 4 bases from V and 4 from J, leaving 10 bases between them. The length of the CDR3 is 14 residues. CDR3 DNA sequence: TGTGCCACCAGTGACACCCGACAGAATCAGCCCCAGCATTTT. Amino acid sequence: CATSDTRQNQPQHF.

The V and J genes are TRBV5-1 and TRBJ2-7; no reliable D call. CDR3 size: 13 residues. Looked up from germline, CDR1 is SGHRS and CDR2 is YFSETQ. The V end lost 0 bases, the J end lost 2 bases, and 6 bases lay between the germline ends. CDR3 DNA: TGCGCCAGCAGCTTGGAAGGAGCCTACGAGCAGTACTTC. Translating it yields CASSLEGAYEQYF.

The V call is TRBV6-5, the J call TRBJ2-3, with D unclear. Trimming left V 4 bases short and J 5 bases short, with 7 bases between. CDR1 and CDR2 (germline): MNHEY, SVGAGI. The CDR3 has 12 amino acids. In nucleotides, the CDR3 is TGTGCCAGCAGTTCCACGGTAGATACGCAGTATTTT. Its protein is CASSSTVDTQYF.

This chain uses TRBV12-3 or TRBV12-4 with TRBJ2-2; tentative D call: TRBD2 (6 bases). The CDR3 has 15 amino acids. With 4 bases removed from V and 3 bases from J, the gap between germline ends came to 12 bases. CDR3 loop: CASSSRSGYTGELFF. Here the CDR3 DNA reads TGTGCCAGCAGTTCCCGTAGCGGATACACCGGGGAGCTGTTTTTT.

The V call is TRBV6-5, the J call TRBJ2-3; D unclear. From germline, CDR1 is MNHEY and CDR2 SVGAGI. There are 13 residues in the CDR3. V shed 6 bases and J shed 6 bases, with 13 bases lying between them. The CDR3 is CASRNSGADTQYF. In DNA form, the CDR3 reads TGTGCCAGCAGGAACTCCGGAGCGGATACGCAGTATTTT.

A few counts support this clonotype. Written as DNA, the CDR3 is TGTGCCAGCAGCTGGGACTTATACGAGCAGTACTTC. As protein: CASSWDLYEQYF. The genes are TRBV5-4 and TRBJ2-7; D might be TRBD2 (6 bases). V was trimmed by 3 bases and J by 4 bases, leaving 8 bases between them. Per germline, CDR1 SGHNT and CDR2 YYREEE (reference sequence). The CDR3 spans 12 residues.

This chain uses TRBV12-3 or TRBV12-4 with TRBJ1-4; a possible D gene is TRBD1 (6 bases). The CDR3 has 13 residues. V lost 6 bases, J lost 6 bases, and 11 bases lay in between. CDR3 loop: CASSRGADEKLFF. The CDR3 nucleotides read TGTGCCAGCAGCCGGGGGGCCGATGAAAAACTGTTTTTT.

This chain uses TRBV7-9 with TRBJ2-1; D is perhaps TRBD2 (5 bases). This CDR3 region has 16 residues. CDR1 and CDR2 from the germline V gene are SEHNR and FQNEAQ (reference sequence). V was trimmed by 5 bases and J by 3 bases, leaving 17 bases between them. The CDR3 loop is CASSPLGVSVYNEQFF. The DNA of the CDR3 is TGTGCCAGCAGCCCGCTCGGAGTTAGCGTCTACAATGAGCAGTTCTTC.

The chain carries TRBV3-1 and TRBJ2-2, with 8 bases fitting TRBD1. CDR1 is LGHDT, CDR2 YNNKEL, per germline (reference sequence). This CDR3 contains 14 residues. The ends lost 2 bases at V and 6 bases at J; junction bases unmatched: 2. Here the CDR3 DNA reads TGTGCCAGCAGCCAATTACAGGGGGCCGGGGAGCTGTTTTTT. Encoded protein: CASSQLQGAGELFF. The whole variable domain, filled in from reference TRBV3-1 and TRBJ2-2, reads DTAVSQTPKYLVTQMGNDKSIKCEQNLGHDTMYWYKQDSKKFLKIMFSYNNKELIINETVPNRFSPKSPDKAHLNLHINSLELGDSAVYFCASSQLQGAGELFFGEGSRLTVL.

The chain uses TRBV6-2 or TRBV6-3 and TRBJ2-7; D call uncertain. V was trimmed by 9 bases and J by 2 bases, leaving 17 bases between them. The CDR3 spans 14 residues. From germline, CDR1 is MNHEY and CDR2 SVGEGT. CDR3 sequence: CASMSTVGTYEQYF. The CDR3 coding sequence is TGTGCCAGTATGAGTACGGTCGGTACCTACGAGCAGTACTTC.

This chain connects TRBV15 to TRBJ2-1; D is perhaps TRBD1 or TRBD2 (5 bases each). V dropped 4 bases and J dropped 13 bases, with 11 bases sitting between them. Germline lookup yields CDR1 LNHNV and CDR2 YYDKDF (reference sequence). The CDR3 length is 11 residues. For the CDR3, the DNA is TGTGCCACCAGCACCCGGGACGTCCAGTTCTTC. It is translated as CATSTRDVQFF. The full variable domain, rest sourced from reference TRBV15 and TRBJ2-1, is DAMVIQNPRYQVTQFGKPVTLSCSQTLNHNVMYWYQQKSSQAPKLLFHYYDKDFNNEADTPDNFQSRRPNTSFCFLDIRSPGLGDTAMYLCATSTRDVQFFGPGTRLTVL.

The rearrangement uses TRBV29-1 and TRBJ1-2; unclear D gene. The CDR3 is 12 residues long. The ends were cut back, 6 bases at V and 2 bases at J, with 10 bases in the middle. Germline V gene lookup returns CDR1 SQVTM and CDR2 ANQGSEA. Written as DNA, the CDR3 is TGCAGCGTGTCAACCGTCAACTATGGCTACACCTTC. Its translation: CSVSTVNYGYTF.

The CDR3 DNA follows: TGTGCCAGCAGCCCACTTAGTAGCAATCAGCCCCAGCATTTT. Its translation: CASSPLSSNQPQHF. The chain employs TRBV3-1 and TRBJ1-5; D is undetermined. The CDR3 spans 14 residues. The V and J ends lost 4 bases and 0 bases respectively, with 7 bases between them. Germline V gene lookup returns CDR1 LGHDT and CDR2 YNNKEL (reference sequence).

J is TRBJ2-7 and V is TRBV4-2, with D hard to call. Germline V gene data show CDR1 as LGHNA and CDR2 as YNFKEQ. V lost 1 base to trimming and J lost 1 base, with 8 bases between them. The CDR3 runs 14 residues. The CDR3 region is CASSQGEESYEQYF. CDR3 coding DNA: TGTGCCAGCAGCCAAGGTGAAGAGTCCTACGAGCAGTACTTC.

The table lists this clonotype with a count of one. This chain connects TRBV28 to TRBJ2-7, with TRBD2 matching 11 bases. The junction had 9 bases not matched to a gene; V was cut back by 6 bases and J by 2 bases. The germline CDR1 and CDR2 sequences are MDHEN and SYDVKM. The CDR3 runs to 16 residues. CDR3 loop: CASRSPRLAGTYEQYF. The CDR3 region has the DNA TGTGCCAGCAGGTCCCCGAGACTAGCGGGGACCTACGAGCAGTACTTC.

In nucleotides, the CDR3 is TGTGCCAGCAGCAAGGGACGTACATCCTACGAGCAGTACTTC. Translated, it gives CASSKGRTSYEQYF. The chain carries TRBV28 and TRBJ2-7; D is tentatively TRBD1 or TRBD2 (5 bases each). Germline loops: CDR1 MDHEN, CDR2 SYDVKM. CDR3 size: 14 residues. Trimming left V 6 bases short and J 1 base short, with 13 bases between.

This chain connects TRBV7-2 to TRBJ1-2; D uncertain. The CDR3 runs to 13 residues. V shed 5 bases and J shed 3 bases, with 10 bases lying between them. Germline V gene sequence: CDR1 SGHTA, CDR2 FQGNSA. The CDR3 coding sequence is TGTGCCAGCAGCATCCCCGGACACTATGGCTACACCTTC. Protein sequence: CASSIPGHYGYTF. The variable domain in full, completed from reference TRBV7-2 and TRBJ1-2, reads GAGVSQSPSNKVTEKGKDVELRCDPISGHTALYWYRQSLGQGLEFLIYFQGNSAPDKSGLPSDRFSAERTGGSVSTLTIQRTQQEDSAVYLCASSIPGHYGYTFGSGTRLTVV.